The text below deals with one T cell receptor beta chain. Its antigen remains undetermined. No much larger clonotype is one base removed from it; base qualities were not supplied. This entry is derived from a study of shared clonotypes between healthy human individuals (dated by TCRdb to the early 2020s). For the wider study: A couple of women and a few men aged 18 to 49 years were included in the cohort. For each donor, three plates each were used for CD4 naive and CD4 memory, two plates were used for CD8 naive, and one plate was used for CD8 memory. The study deeply sequenced blood TCR repertoires of roughly five healthy adults to estimate repertoire size and the extent of clonotype sharing between individuals. To increase sequencing depth and limit assay-specific biases, different laboratories used diverse techniques to prepare libraries and sequence TCR repertoires. Per donor, leukapheresis produced somewhere between about 0.94 and 9.5 billion PBMCs.

The trim is 3 bases for V and 4 bases for J, with a gap of 10 bases between the germline ends. The germline V gene encodes CDR1 SGHTA and CDR2 FQGNSA. Measured from the cysteine to the phenylalanine, the CDR3 is 14 residues long. The DNA shown is the 42-base CDR3, in frame from base 1. Study-level results and caveats: Clonotypes shared by all four sorted-subset donors showed higher generation probabilities than non-shared clonotypes. Based on pairwise subsampling, the degree of clonotype sharing among donors was expected to be affected by sequencing depth. Because the study included only a small number of donors, the genetic and exposure-history diversity represented was limited. Sampling was restricted to blood, and TCR repertoires in tissue are likely to differ from TCR repertoires in blood. Incomplete sequencing was indicated by rarefaction of sorted-subset datasets, despite the large sequencing depth. When several donors were compared, the shared fraction of clonotypes was roughly 4.8% for naive CD4, roughly 3.3% for naive CD8, more than 2% for memory CD4, and 0.4% for memory CD8. Larger estimated clonotype richness was generally found for naive subsets than for memory subsets.

Donors were healthy HIV-negative adults with no recently reported acute infections or vaccinations. Every donor was a Caucasian adult living in Nashville, Tennessee, USA. CD4+ T cells were enriched by magnetic negative selection; naive cells were then positively selected on CD45RA, and the negative fraction formed the memory subset. Blood was collected by leukapheresis, and PBMCs were isolated by Ficoll-Histopaque density gradient centrifugation and then cryopreserved in liquid nitrogen vapor phase. Analytical flow cytometry was used to check the purity and quantity of every magnetically sorted T cell population. Genomic DNA was isolated from each sorted fraction and quantified by UV absorbance on a Nanodrop 2000c. TCR CDR3 regions were amplified from genomic DNA by multiplex PCR using the deep immunoSEQ assay. For each cell subset, the extracted genomic DNA was distributed evenly across all wells of several immunoSEQ 96-well plates, and each plate served as one replicate. For sorted subsets, 150 to 200 ng genomic DNA, equal to some 30,000 T cell genomes, was loaded into each replicate PCR. Purified libraries were quantified with a Qubit 3.0 fluorometer, sized on a Bioanalyzer 2100, and re-quantified with the KAPA Library Quantification kit. Every immunoSEQ 96-well plate was sequenced on a dedicated single-read 150-cycle Illumina NextSeq 550 flow cell. Per the authors' processing: Because the immunoSEQ output included only junctional sequences and no quality scores, the filtering could not be the same as the filtering used for full-length reads. Sequences were annotated with PyIR, a Python wrapper for IgBLAST v1.9, and V/J genes and CDR3 were assigned using IMGT germline references. Reads were removed for weak V/J assignments (E-value above 1e-6), missing CDR3, stop codons, out-of-frame junctions, or ambiguous translated residues. A V3J clonotype was defined by an identical inferred V gene, J gene, and CDR3 amino acid sequence. To compute the percentage overlap between repertoires, the number of shared unique clonotypes was divided by the size of the smaller repertoire. Richness of each repertoire was evaluated using RTK rarefaction, the Chao1 estimator, and Recon v2.1 estimates of unobserved clonotypes. OLGA was used to compute generation probabilities for all TCRbeta clonotypes that the gDNA method yielded from a few donors. Here the immuneACCESS table is served through TCRdb, limited to in-frame sequences with V and J called. Missing clones are a known gap in these copies; in checked studies unresolved V genes cover under half, and the rest lacks a known reason. From that table come the V and J calls and clone size; the DNA was used to work out D and trimming. A total of over a million clones appear in this sample, 70% to 80% of them only once. The top ten clonotypes cover around 0.6% of the sample.

The TCR sequence derives from a man between 18 and 29 years old in good health. Some clones in this sample may be carry-over from other donors' samples. The chain is assembled from TRBV7-2 and TRBJ2-1; TRBD2 is a possible D gene, resting on 6 matching bases. Sequencing was done on a sample of memory CD4+ T cells from PBMCs. This specimen's cell subset or site label, interpreted: CD45RA-negative fraction. CDR3 region: CASSFGGTYNEQFF. Read as DNA, the sequence is TGTGCCAGCAGCTTCGGGGGAACATACAATGAGCAGTTCTTC. The entire variable domain, with the stretches around the CDR3 drawn from the reference TRBV7-2 and TRBJ2-1 proteins, is GAGVSQSPSNKVTEKGKDVELRCDPISGHTALYWYRQSLGQGLEFLIYFQGNSAPDKSGLPSDRFSAERTGGSVSTLTIQRTQQEDSAVYLCASSFGGTYNEQFFGPGTRLTVL.